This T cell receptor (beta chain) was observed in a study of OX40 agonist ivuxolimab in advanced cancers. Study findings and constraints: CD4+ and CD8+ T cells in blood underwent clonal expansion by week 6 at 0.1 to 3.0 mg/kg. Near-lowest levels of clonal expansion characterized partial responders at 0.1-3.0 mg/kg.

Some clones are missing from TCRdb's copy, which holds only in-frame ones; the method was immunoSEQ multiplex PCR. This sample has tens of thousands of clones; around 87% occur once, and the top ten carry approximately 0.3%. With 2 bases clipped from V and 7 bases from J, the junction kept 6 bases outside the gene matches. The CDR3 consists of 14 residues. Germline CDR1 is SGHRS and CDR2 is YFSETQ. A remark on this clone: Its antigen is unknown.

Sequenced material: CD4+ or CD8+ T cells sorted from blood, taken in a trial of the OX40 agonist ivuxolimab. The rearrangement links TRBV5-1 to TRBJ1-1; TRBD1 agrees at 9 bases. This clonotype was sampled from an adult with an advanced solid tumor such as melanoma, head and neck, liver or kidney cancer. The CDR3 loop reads CASSLPGTGIEAFF. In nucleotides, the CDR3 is TGCGCCAGCAGCTTACCCGGGACAGGGATTGAAGCTTTCTTT.